Below, 2 T cell receptor beta chains from the same sample are listed, as sequenced in a study of T cells in Graves' hyperthyroidism and ophthalmopathy. Researchers amplified the TCR beta CDR3 regions from RNA transcripts. Primed by the HTBI set, a first-round RT-PCR was run on the TCR CDR3. TCRdb reprocessed the multiplex PCR reads with MiXCR, giving one entry per CDR3 protein. The sample has approximately 430,000 distinct CDR3 sequences; approximately 14% are singletons. Material for sequencing was blood. The receptors were sampled from a woman aged 18 to 35 with Graves' hyperthyroidism.

This clonotype was detected ten times or more. J is TRBJ1-5 and V is TRBV2, with D possibly being TRBD1 (6 bases). This CDR3 spans 14 amino acids. Per germline, CDR1 SNHLY and CDR2 FYNNEI. Trimming took 3 bases from V and 7 from J, leaving 13 bases between them. The CDR3 DNA reads TGTGCCAGCAGTGACCCCAGGGGTGGACAGCCCCAGCATTTT. Translated, it gives CASSDPRGGQPQHF.

The chain joins TRBV19 to TRBJ2-5; no definite D call. Trimming took off 10 bases at V and 0 bases at J, with 6 bases between the two ends. From germline, CDR1 is LNHDA and CDR2 SQIVND (reference sequence). This CDR3 is built from 11 residues. This CDR3 reads CATTDQETQYF. The CDR3 DNA reads TGTGCCACCACAGACCAAGAGACCCAGTACTTC. The full variable domain, its missing parts supplied by reference TRBV19 and TRBJ2-5, is DGGITQSPKYLFRKEGQNVTLSCEQNLNHDAMYWYRQDPGQGLRLIYYSQIVNDFQKGDIAEGYSVSREKKESFPLTVTSAQKNPTAFYLCATTDQETQYFGPGTRLLVL.